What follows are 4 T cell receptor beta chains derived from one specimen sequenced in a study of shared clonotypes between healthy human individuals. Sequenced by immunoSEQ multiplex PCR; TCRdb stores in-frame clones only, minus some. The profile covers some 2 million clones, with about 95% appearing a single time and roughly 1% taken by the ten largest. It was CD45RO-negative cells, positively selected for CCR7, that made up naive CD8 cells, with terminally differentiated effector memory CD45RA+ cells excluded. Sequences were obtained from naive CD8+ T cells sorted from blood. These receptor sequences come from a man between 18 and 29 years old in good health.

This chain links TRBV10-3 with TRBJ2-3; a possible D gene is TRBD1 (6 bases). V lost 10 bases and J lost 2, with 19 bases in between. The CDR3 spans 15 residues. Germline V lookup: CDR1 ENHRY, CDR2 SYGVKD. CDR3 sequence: CATKKPGHYTDTQYF. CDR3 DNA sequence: TGTGCCACTAAAAAACCGGGACACTACACAGATACGCAGTATTTT.

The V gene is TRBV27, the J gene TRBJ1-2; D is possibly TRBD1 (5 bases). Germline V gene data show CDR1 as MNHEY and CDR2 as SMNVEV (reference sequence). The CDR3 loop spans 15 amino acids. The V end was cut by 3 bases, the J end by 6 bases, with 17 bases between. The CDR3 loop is CASSLSEYGADGYTF. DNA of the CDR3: TGTGCCAGCAGTTTGTCCGAGTACGGGGCGGATGGCTACACCTTC.

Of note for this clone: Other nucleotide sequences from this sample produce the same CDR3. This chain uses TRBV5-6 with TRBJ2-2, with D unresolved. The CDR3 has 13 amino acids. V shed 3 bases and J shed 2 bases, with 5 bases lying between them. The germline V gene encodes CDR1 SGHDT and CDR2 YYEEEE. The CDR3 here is CASSSGNTGELFF. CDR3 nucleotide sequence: TGTGCCAGCAGCTCGGGTAACACCGGGGAGCTGTTTTTT.

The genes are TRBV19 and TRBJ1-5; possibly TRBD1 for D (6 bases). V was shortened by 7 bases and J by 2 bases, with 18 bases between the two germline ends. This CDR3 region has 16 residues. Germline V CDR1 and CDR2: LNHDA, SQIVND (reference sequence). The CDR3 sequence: CASTSLQGEGNQPQHF. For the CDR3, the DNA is TGTGCCAGTACGAGTTTACAGGGTGAGGGCAATCAGCCCCAGCATTTT.